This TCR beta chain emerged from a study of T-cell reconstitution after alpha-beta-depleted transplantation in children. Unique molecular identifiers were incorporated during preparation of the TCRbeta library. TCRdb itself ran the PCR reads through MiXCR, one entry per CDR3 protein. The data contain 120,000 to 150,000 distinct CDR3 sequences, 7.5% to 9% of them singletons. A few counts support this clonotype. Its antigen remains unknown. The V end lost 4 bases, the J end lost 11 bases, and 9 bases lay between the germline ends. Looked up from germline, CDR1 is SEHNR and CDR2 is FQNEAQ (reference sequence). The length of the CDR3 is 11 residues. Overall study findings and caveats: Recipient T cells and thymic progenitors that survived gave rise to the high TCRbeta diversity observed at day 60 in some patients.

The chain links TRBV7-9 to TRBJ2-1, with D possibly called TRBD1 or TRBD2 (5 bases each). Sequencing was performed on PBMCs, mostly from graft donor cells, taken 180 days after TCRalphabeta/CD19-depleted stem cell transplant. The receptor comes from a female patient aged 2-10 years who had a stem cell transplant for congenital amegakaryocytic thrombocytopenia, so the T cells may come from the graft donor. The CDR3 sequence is CASSSGPQQFF. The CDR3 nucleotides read TGTGCCAGCAGCTCGGGACCCCAGCAGTTCTTC.